A selection of T cell receptor beta chains follows, all from one sample in a study of neoadjuvant anti-PD-1 for oral cavity cancer. TCRdb keeps only in-frame clones here, not all; method: immunoSEQ multiplex PCR. The table shows tens of thousands of clones, with 70% to 90% occurring only once. The sequences come from PBMCs, collected after nivolumab (anti-PD-1) treatment. The source is a person aged 35-80 years with oral cavity squamous cell carcinoma. Each CDR3 is given with its conserved first and last residue. Fields, in order: J gene, clone size, CDR3 length, V gene, D gene, CDR3 DNA, CDR3 protein. D genes are given only for firm matches. Clone sizes are given selectively: once, few, many, or a class where the clone is expanded.

J: TRBJ2-2
size: .
length: 19
V: TRBV19
D: .
DNA: TGTGCCAGCCGACCTTTGGGTCCCTATCCCGAGACGAACACCGGGGAGCTGTTTTTT
CDR3: CASRPLGPYPETNTGELFF

J: TRBJ2-1
size: .
length: 14
V: TRBV27
D: .
DNA: TGTGCCAGTCGGGACCTTAGCTCCTACAATGAGCAGTTCTTC
CDR3: CASRDLSSYNEQFF

J: TRBJ2-3
size: .
length: 18
V: TRBV4-1
D: TRBD2
DNA: TGCGCCAGCAGCCAAGGGGGCCTTAGAGCGGGAGTGGCAGATACGCAGTATTTT
CDR3: CASSQGGLRAGVADTQYF

J: TRBJ1-2
size: .
length: 17
V: TRBV15
D: .
DNA: TGTGCCACCAGTACATCCTGGGACGGATTAGCCAACTATGGCTACACCTTC
CDR3: CATSTSWDGLANYGYTF

J: TRBJ2-7
size: .
length: 17
V: TRBV7-8
D: TRBD2
DNA: TGTGCCAGCAGCCCCAACCCGGGACTAGCGGGAGGTTACGAGCAGTACTTC
CDR3: CASSPNPGLAGGYEQYF

J: TRBJ2-2
size: .
length: 15
V: TRBV5-1
D: .
DNA: TGCGCCAGCAGCTTGGGTACCACTAACACCGGGGAGCTGTTTTTT
CDR3: CASSLGTTNTGELFF

J: TRBJ1-5
size: once
length: 15
V: TRBV6-1
D: TRBD1
DNA: TGTGCCAGCAGTCCCGGGACAGGGGGTTACCAGCCCCAGCATTTT
CDR3: CASSPGTGGYQPQHF

J: TRBJ2-1
size: .
length: 16
V: TRBV28
D: .
DNA: TGTGCCAGCAGTTTAGGGGCCAGCGGAATCTACAATGAGCAGTTCTTC
CDR3: CASSLGASGIYNEQFF

J: TRBJ1-3
size: .
length: 15
V: TRBV5-1
D: .
DNA: TGCGCCAGCAGCTTGTTGGGGTTCTCTGGAAACACCATATATTTT
CDR3: CASSLLGFSGNTIYF

J: TRBJ2-2
size: .
length: 12
V: TRBV28
D: TRBD1
DNA: TGTGCCAGCACACAGGGGCCCGGGGAGCTGTTTTTT
CDR3: CASTQGPGELFF

J: TRBJ1-1
size: .
length: 15
V: TRBV7-8
D: TRBD1
DNA: TGTGCCAGCAGCTCCCAGGGGACAGGGAACACTGAAGCTTTCTTT
CDR3: CASSSQGTGNTEAFF

J: TRBJ1-2
size: .
length: 14
V: TRBV7-8
D: .
DNA: TGTGCCAGCAGCACCAGACAGGCCTCCTATGGCTACACCTTC
CDR3: CASSTRQASYGYTF

J: TRBJ2-5
size: .
length: 14
V: TRBV7-9
D: TRBD1
DNA: TGTGCCAGCAGACTAGGGACAGGACAAGAGACCCAGTACTTC
CDR3: CASRLGTGQETQYF

J: TRBJ1-2
size: .
length: 13
V: TRBV27
D: .
DNA: TGTGCCAGCAGTACGTCTGCCGGGTACGGCTACACCTTC
CDR3: CASSTSAGYGYTF

J: TRBJ1-5
size: few
length: 13
V: TRBV30
D: TRBD1
DNA: TGTGCCTGGAAGTCAGGGGGCGATCAGCCCCAGCATTTT
CDR3: CAWKSGGDQPQHF

J: TRBJ1-2
size: .
length: 16
V: TRBV2
D: TRBD1
DNA: TGTGCCAGCAGTGATACAGGCCGACAGGGGAACTATGGCTACACCTTC
CDR3: CASSDTGRQGNYGYTF

J: TRBJ1-5
size: .
length: 14
V: TRBV19
D: .
DNA: TGTGCCAGTACCACTGGGACCCACAATCAGCCCCAGCATTTT
CDR3: CASTTGTHNQPQHF

J: TRBJ2-4
size: few
length: 14
V: TRBV7-3
D: TRBD2
DNA: TGTGCCAGCAGCTTGAGCGGGAGCCAAAACATTCAGTACTTC
CDR3: CASSLSGSQNIQYF

J: TRBJ1-2
size: .
length: 13
V: TRBV28
D: TRBD1
DNA: TGTGCCAGCACCGGGACAGGGGCCTATGGCTACACCTTC
CDR3: CASTGTGAYGYTF

J: TRBJ1-1
size: .
length: 16
V: TRBV10-3
D: TRBD1
DNA: TGTGCCATCAGACCCGGGACAGGATTCATGAACACTGAAGCTTTCTTT
CDR3: CAIRPGTGFMNTEAFF

J: TRBJ1-2
size: .
length: 15
V: TRBV28
D: TRBD1
DNA: TGTGCCAGCAGTTTGGTTGGGACAGGGAACTATGGCTACACCTTC
CDR3: CASSLVGTGNYGYTF

J: TRBJ1-5
size: once
length: 13
V: TRBV7-3
D: .
DNA: TGTGCCAGCAGCTCCAATGGCGACCAGCCCCAGCATTTT
CDR3: CASSSNGDQPQHF

J: TRBJ2-5
size: .
length: 14
V: TRBV25-1
D: .
DNA: TGTGCCAGCAGTGAAGGGGGCTTCTGGGAGACCCAGTACTTC
CDR3: CASSEGGFWETQYF

J: TRBJ2-1
size: few
length: 20
V: TRBV7-6
D: TRBD2
DNA: TGTGCCAGCAGCGGGTACACGGGACTAGCGGGGGAATATCACTACAATGAGCAGTTCTTC
CDR3: CASSGYTGLAGEYHYNEQFF

J: TRBJ2-1
size: .
length: 16
V: TRBV11-2
D: .
DNA: TGTGCCAGCAGCTACCGACAGACTAGCTCCTACAATGAGCAGTTCTTC
CDR3: CASSYRQTSSYNEQFF

J: TRBJ2-3
size: .
length: 14
V: TRBV6-4
D: .
DNA: TGTGCCAGCAGTGACGGTTTCGGCACAGATACGCAGTATTTT
CDR3: CASSDGFGTDTQYF

J: TRBJ2-1
size: .
length: 16
V: TRBV5-6
D: .
DNA: TGTGCCAGCAGCTCGGGGACGGCCCTATCCACCCATGAGCAGTTCTTC
CDR3: CASSSGTALSTHEQFF

J: TRBJ1-1
size: .
length: 11
V: TRBV28
D: .
DNA: TGTGCCAGCAGTTTACCCAGGAAAGCTTTCTTT
CDR3: CASSLPRKAFF

J: TRBJ1-5
size: .
length: 15
V: TRBV27
D: .
DNA: TGTGCCAGCAGGCCCGGGATCATGGGGAATCAGCCCCAGCATTTT
CDR3: CASRPGIMGNQPQHF

J: TRBJ2-5
size: .
length: 13
V: TRBV6-1
D: .
DNA: TGTGCCAGCCCTCCGGCCCCAGGAGAGACCCAGTACTTC
CDR3: CASPPAPGETQYF

J: TRBJ2-2
size: .
length: 16
V: TRBV5-4
D: TRBD2
DNA: TGTGCCAGCAGCCCCCCTGGGACTAGGAGCACCGGGGAGCTGTTTTTT
CDR3: CASSPPGTRSTGELFF

J: TRBJ1-1
size: .
length: 12
V: TRBV29-1
D: .
DNA: TGCAGCGTTACGGGGGCGAACACTGAAGCTTTCTTT
CDR3: CSVTGANTEAFF

J: TRBJ1-5
size: .
length: 14
V: TRBV19
D: .
DNA: TGTGCCCCTCGCGGGGAGGGCTACAATCAGCCCCAGCATTTT
CDR3: CAPRGEGYNQPQHF

J: TRBJ2-7
size: .
length: 16
V: TRBV7-8
D: TRBD1
DNA: TGTGCCAGCAGCTTAGGAGGGACAGGCGTACGCTACGAGCAGTACTTC
CDR3: CASSLGGTGVRYEQYF

J: TRBJ1-5
size: once
length: 14
V: TRBV29-1
D: .
DNA: TGCAGCGTTTCCATCGGGGGGCGTAATCAGCCCCAGCATTTT
CDR3: CSVSIGGRNQPQHF

J: TRBJ2-5
size: .
length: 14
V: TRBV6-1
D: .
DNA: TGTGCCAGCAGTGAGGGTCTAGGTTGGGAGACCCAGTACTTC
CDR3: CASSEGLGWETQYF

J: TRBJ2-3
size: once
length: 17
V: TRBV10-3
D: TRBD2
DNA: TGTGCCATCAGTGAGTCTCTCGGACTAGCGGGAGCAGATACGCAGTATTTT
CDR3: CAISESLGLAGADTQYF

J: TRBJ2-3
size: .
length: 14
V: TRBV29-1
D: TRBD2
DNA: TGCAGCGTTACGAGCGGGGGGGGCACAGATACGCAGTATTTT
CDR3: CSVTSGGGTDTQYF

J: TRBJ1-2
size: .
length: 15
V: TRBV7-8
D: .
DNA: TGTGCCAGCAGCTTAGTCGAGGGGATTGTCGATGGCTACACCTTC
CDR3: CASSLVEGIVDGYTF

J: TRBJ2-7
size: .
length: 14
V: TRBV28
D: .
DNA: TGTGCCAGCAGTTCATGGACCCAGCGCAACGAGCAGTACTTC
CDR3: CASSSWTQRNEQYF

J: TRBJ2-1
size: .
length: 20
V: TRBV4-1
D: .
DNA: TGCGCCAGCAGCCAAGGAACCGGGACCACCCTGATTGTCGCTTACAATGAGCAGTTCTTC
CDR3: CASSQGTGTTLIVAYNEQFF

J: TRBJ2-3
size: .
length: 16
V: TRBV5-4
D: .
DNA: TGTGCCAGCAGCTTGGCGGTAGGTAGCCGCACAGATACGCAGTATTTT
CDR3: CASSLAVGSRTDTQYF

J: TRBJ2-5
size: .
length: 13
V: TRBV29-1
D: TRBD2
DNA: TGCAGCGTTCTAGCGGGAGGGGACGGGACCCAGTACTTC
CDR3: CSVLAGGDGTQYF

J: TRBJ2-3
size: .
length: 16
V: TRBV7-6
D: TRBD2
DNA: TGTGCCAGCAGCCAATTAGCGGGAGGGCCCACAGATACGCAGTATTTT
CDR3: CASSQLAGGPTDTQYF

J: TRBJ2-3
size: once
length: 15
V: TRBV4-1
D: TRBD2
DNA: TGCGCCAGCAGCCGCATGGGACTAACTACAGATACGCAGTATTTT
CDR3: CASSRMGLTTDTQYF

J: TRBJ1-1
size: .
length: 13
V: TRBV25-1
D: .
DNA: TGTGCCAGCAGTCGAGGGGGTTACACTGAAGCTTTCTTT
CDR3: CASSRGGYTEAFF

J: TRBJ2-3
size: .
length: 14
V: TRBV13
D: TRBD2
DNA: TGTGCCAGCAGCTTAGTGGGCGGGAGAGATACGCAGTATTTT
CDR3: CASSLVGGRDTQYF

J: TRBJ2-5
size: .
length: 14
V: TRBV5-4
D: .
DNA: TGTGCCAGCAGCTTGGGGCGAGCGGAAGAGACCCAGTACTTC
CDR3: CASSLGRAEETQYF

J: TRBJ1-1
size: .
length: 14
V: TRBV29-1
D: TRBD1
DNA: TGCAGCGTCATCCGGACAGGGGGGAACACTGAAGCTTTCTTT
CDR3: CSVIRTGGNTEAFF

J: TRBJ2-1
size: .
length: 15
V: TRBV4-2
D: .
DNA: TGTGCCAGCAGCCAAGGACCTGCAGCGTACAATGAGCAGTTCTTC
CDR3: CASSQGPAAYNEQFF

J: TRBJ2-5
size: .
length: 16
V: TRBV4-2
D: TRBD2
DNA: TGTGCCAGCAGCCAAGAAACTAGCGGGAGTATAAAGACCCAGTACTTC
CDR3: CASSQETSGSIKTQYF

J: TRBJ2-3
size: .
length: 14
V: TRBV7-2
D: .
DNA: TGTGCCAGCAGCTTAACTAAATCATCCGATACGCAGTATTTT
CDR3: CASSLTKSSDTQYF

J: TRBJ1-1
size: once
length: 13
V: TRBV19
D: TRBD1
DNA: TGTGCCAGTAGTACAACCAGGGGGACTGAAGCTTTCTTT
CDR3: CASSTTRGTEAFF